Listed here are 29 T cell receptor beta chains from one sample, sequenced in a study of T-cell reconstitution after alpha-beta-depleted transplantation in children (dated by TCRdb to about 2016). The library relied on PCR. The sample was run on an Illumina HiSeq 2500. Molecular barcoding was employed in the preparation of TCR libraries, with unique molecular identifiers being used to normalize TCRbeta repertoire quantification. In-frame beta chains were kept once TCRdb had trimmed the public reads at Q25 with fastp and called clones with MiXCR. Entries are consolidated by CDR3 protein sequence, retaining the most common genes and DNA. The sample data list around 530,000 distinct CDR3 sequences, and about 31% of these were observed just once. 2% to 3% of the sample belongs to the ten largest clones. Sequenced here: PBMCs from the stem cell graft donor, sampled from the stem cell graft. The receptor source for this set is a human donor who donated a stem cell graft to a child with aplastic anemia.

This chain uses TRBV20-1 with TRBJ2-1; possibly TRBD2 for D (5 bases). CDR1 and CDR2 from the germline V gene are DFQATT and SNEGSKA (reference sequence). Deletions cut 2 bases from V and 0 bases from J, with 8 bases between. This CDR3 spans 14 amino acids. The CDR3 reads CSARLGISYNEQFF. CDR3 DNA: TGCAGTGCTAGACTCGGGATCTCCTACAATGAGCAGTTCTTC.

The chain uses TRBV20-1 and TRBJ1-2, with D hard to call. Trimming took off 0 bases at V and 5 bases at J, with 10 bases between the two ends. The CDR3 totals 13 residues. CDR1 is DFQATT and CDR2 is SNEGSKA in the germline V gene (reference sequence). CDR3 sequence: CSARDGVRYGYTF. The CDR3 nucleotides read TGCAGTGCTAGAGATGGCGTACGTTATGGCTACACCTTC.

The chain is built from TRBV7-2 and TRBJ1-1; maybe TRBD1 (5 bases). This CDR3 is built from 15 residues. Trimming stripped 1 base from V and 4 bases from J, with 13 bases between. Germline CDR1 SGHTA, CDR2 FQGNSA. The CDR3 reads CASSLEGVGVTEAFF. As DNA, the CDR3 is TGTGCCAGCAGCTTAGAAGGGGTAGGGGTCACTGAAGCTTTCTTT.

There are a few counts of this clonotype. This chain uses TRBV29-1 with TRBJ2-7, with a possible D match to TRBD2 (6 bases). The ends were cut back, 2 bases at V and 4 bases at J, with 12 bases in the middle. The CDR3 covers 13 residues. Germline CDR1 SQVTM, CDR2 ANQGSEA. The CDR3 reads CSVETPGRYEQYF. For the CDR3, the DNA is TGCAGCGTTGAAACCCCGGGGAGGTACGAGCAGTACTTC.

CDR3 protein: CASSGGSDEQYV. For the CDR3, the DNA is TGTGCCAGCAGCGGTGGGAGCGACGAGCAGTACGTC. V usage is TRBV7-9 and J usage is TRBJ2-7; D might be TRBD2 (5 bases). The CDR3 covers 12 residues. Trimming removed 5 bases from V and 5 bases from J, with 10 bases in between. In germline, CDR1 is SEHNR, CDR2 FQNEAQ (reference sequence).

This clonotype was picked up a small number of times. For the CDR3, the DNA is TGTGCCAGCAGTCGAGCAGCGGGCGCATTCTATGGCTACACCTTC. Translating gives CASSRAAGAFYGYTF. The chain joins TRBV6-5 to TRBJ1-2; D gene uncertain. The V end was cut by 5 bases, the J end by 4 bases, with 17 bases between. Germline V gene sequence: CDR1 MNHEY, CDR2 SVGAGI. This CDR3 comprises 15 residues.

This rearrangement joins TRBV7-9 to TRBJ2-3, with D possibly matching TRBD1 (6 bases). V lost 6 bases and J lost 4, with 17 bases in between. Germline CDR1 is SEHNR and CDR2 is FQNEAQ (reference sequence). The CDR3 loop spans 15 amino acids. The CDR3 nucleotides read TGTGCCAGCAGGGATCTGGGATCAGGGGCAGATACGCAGTATTTT. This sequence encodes CASRDLGSGADTQYF.

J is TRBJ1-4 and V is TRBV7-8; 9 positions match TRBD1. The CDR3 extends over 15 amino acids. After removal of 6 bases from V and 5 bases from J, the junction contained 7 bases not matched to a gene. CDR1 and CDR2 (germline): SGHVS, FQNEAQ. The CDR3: CASRPDRGRNEKLFF. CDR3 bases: TGTGCCAGCAGGCCCGACAGGGGGAGGAATGAAAAACTGTTTTTT.

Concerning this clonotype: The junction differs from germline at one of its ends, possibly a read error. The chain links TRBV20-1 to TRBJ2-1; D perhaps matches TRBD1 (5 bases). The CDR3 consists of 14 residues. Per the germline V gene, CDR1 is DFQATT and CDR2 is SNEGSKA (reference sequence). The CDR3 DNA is TGCAGTGCCAGAGGTAGGGGCCGGTTTACGGAGCAGTTCTTC. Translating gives CSARGRGRFTEQFF.

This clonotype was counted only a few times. Here the CDR3 reads CASTTPFRVRAFF. In nucleotides, the CDR3 is TGTGCCAGCACCACCCCTTTCAGGGTAAGGGCTTTCTTT. This chain links TRBV21-1 with TRBJ1-1; the tabulated D call, TRBD1, remains unverified against the DNA. TRBV21-1 is a known pseudogene. The CDR3 loop spans 13 amino acids.

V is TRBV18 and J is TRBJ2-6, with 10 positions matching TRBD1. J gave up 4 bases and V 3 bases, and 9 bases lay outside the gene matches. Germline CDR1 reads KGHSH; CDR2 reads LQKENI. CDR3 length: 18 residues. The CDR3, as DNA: TGTGCCAGCTCACCTGGGACAGGGGAGGTGCCAGGGGCCAACGTCCTGACTTTC. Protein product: CASSPGTGEVPGANVLTF.

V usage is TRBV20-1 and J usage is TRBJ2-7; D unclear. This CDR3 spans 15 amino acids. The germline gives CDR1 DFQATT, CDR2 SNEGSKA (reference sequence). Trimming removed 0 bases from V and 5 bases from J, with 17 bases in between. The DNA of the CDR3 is TGCAGTGCTAGAGAGAGAGGTGCGTTATTCAACGAGCAGTACTTC. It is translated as CSARERGALFNEQYF.

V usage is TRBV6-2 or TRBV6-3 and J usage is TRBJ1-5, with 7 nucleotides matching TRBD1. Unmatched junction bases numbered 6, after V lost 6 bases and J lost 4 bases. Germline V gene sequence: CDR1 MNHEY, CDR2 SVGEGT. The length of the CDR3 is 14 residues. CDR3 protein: CASRTGRGNQPQHF. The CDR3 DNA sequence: TGTGCCAGCAGGACAGGGAGGGGTAATCAGCCCCAGCATTTT.

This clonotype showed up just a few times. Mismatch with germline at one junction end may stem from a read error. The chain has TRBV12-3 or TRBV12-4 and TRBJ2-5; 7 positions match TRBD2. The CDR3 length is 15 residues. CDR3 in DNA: TGTGCCAGCAGTATAGCCGTGGTGGGGGGGGAGACCCAGTACTTC. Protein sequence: CASSIAVVGGETQYF.

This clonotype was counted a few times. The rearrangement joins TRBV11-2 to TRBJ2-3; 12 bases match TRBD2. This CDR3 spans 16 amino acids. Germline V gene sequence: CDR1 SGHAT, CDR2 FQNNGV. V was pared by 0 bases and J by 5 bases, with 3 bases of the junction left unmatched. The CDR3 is CASSLELAGGQDTQYF. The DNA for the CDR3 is TGTGCCAGCAGCTTAGAGCTAGCGGGAGGGCAAGATACGCAGTATTTT. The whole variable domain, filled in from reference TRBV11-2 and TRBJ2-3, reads EAGVAQSPRYKIIEKRQSVAFWCNPISGHATLYWYQQILGQGPKLLIQFQNNGVVDDSQLPKDRFSAERLKGVDSTLKIQPAKLEDSAVYLCASSLELAGGQDTQYFGPGTRLTVL.

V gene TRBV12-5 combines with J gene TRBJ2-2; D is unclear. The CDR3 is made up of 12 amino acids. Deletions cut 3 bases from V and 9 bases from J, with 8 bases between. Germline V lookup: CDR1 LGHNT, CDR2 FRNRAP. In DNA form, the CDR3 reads TGTGCTAGTGGTTTAGAAGTTCGGGAGCTGTTTTTT. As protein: CASGLEVRELFF.

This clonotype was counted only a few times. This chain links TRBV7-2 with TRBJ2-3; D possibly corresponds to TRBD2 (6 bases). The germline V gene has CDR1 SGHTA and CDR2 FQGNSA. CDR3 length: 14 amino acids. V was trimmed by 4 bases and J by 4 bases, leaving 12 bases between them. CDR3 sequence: CASSSGLPSDTQYF. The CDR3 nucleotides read TGTGCCAGCAGCTCGGGACTGCCCTCAGATACGCAGTATTTT.

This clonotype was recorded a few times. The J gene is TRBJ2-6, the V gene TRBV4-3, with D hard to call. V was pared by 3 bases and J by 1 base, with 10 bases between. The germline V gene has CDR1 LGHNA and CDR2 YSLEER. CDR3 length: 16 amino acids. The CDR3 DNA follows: TGCGCCAGCAGCCAGACGGTAACTTCTGGGGCCAACGTCCTGACTTTC. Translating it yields CASSQTVTSGANVLTF.

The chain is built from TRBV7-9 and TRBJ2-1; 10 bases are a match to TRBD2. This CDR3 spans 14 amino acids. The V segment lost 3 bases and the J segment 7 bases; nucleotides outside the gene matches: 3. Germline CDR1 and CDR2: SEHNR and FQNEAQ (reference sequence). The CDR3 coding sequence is TGTGCCAGCAGCTTCGATAGCGGGAGGAATGAGCAGTTCTTC. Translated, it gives CASSFDSGRNEQFF.

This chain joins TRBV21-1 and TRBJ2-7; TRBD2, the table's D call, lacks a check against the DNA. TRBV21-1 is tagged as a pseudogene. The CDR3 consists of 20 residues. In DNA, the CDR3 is TGTGCCAGCAGCATAGCAAAGGGGATAAGCGGGAGGCCTCAAACTTACGAGCAGTACGTC. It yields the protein CASSIAKGISGRPQTYEQYV.

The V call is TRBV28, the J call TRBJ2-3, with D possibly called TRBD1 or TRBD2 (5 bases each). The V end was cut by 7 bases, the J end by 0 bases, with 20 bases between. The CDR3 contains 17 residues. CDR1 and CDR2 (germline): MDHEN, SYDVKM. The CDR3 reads CASKLPGPEISTDTQYF. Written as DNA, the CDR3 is TGTGCCAGCAAACTTCCGGGACCGGAGATTAGCACAGATACGCAGTATTTT.

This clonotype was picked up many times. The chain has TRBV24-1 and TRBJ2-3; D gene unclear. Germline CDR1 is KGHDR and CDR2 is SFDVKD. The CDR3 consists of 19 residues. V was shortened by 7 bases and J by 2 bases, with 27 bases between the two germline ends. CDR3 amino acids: CATSSLGPGLISVTDTQYF. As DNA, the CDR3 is TGTGCCACCAGCTCGCTTGGGCCCGGCCTTATATCCGTCACAGATACGCAGTATTTT.

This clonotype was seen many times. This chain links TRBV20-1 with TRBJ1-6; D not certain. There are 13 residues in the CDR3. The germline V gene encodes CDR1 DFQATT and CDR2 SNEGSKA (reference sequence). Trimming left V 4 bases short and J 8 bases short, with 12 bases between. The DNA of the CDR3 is TGCAGTGCTACGAGCCAGGCTGATTCACCCCTCCACTTT. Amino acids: CSATSQADSPLHF.

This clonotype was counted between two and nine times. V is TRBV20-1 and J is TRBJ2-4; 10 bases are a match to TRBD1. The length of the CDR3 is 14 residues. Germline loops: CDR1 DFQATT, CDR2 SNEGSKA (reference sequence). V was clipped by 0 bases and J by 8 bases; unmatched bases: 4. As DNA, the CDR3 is TGCAGTGCTAGAGATAAGGGACAGGGGCACATTCAGTACTTC. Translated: CSARDKGQGHIQYF.

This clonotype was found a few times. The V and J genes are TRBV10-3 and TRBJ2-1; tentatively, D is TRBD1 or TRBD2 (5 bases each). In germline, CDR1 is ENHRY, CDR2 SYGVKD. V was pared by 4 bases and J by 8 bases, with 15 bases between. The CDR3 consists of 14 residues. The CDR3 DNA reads TGTGCCATCAGTGGCTCTGGGGGAAATCATGAGCAGTTCTTC. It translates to CAISGSGGNHEQFF.

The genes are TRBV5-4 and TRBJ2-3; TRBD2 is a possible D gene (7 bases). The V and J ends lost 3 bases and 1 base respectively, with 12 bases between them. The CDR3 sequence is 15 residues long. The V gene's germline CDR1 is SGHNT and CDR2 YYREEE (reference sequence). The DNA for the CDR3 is TGTGCCAGCAGCTGGGGGGGGCTACGCACAGATACGCAGTATTTT. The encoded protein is CASSWGGLRTDTQYF.

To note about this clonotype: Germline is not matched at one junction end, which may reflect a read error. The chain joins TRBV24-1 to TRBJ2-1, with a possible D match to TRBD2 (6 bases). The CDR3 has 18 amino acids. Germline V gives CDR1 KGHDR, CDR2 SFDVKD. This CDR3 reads CAASDWDSFDGSYNEQFF. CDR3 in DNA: TGTGCCGCCAGTGACTGGGACTCATTTGACGGGTCCTACAATGAGCAGTTCTTC.

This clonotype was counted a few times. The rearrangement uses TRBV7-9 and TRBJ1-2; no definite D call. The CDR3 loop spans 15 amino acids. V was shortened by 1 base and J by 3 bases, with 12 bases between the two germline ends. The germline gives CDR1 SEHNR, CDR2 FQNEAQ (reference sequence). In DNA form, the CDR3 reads TGTGCCAGCAGCTTAGTCCCTTCGGGGTACTATGGCTACACCTTC. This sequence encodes CASSLVPSGYYGYTF.

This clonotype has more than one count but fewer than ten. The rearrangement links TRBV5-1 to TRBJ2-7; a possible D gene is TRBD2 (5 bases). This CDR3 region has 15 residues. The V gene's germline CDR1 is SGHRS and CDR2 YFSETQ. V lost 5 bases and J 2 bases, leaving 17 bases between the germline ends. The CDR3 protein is CASSTRGDSAYEQYF. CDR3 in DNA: TGCGCCAGCAGTACTCGGGGAGATTCAGCCTACGAGCAGTACTTC.